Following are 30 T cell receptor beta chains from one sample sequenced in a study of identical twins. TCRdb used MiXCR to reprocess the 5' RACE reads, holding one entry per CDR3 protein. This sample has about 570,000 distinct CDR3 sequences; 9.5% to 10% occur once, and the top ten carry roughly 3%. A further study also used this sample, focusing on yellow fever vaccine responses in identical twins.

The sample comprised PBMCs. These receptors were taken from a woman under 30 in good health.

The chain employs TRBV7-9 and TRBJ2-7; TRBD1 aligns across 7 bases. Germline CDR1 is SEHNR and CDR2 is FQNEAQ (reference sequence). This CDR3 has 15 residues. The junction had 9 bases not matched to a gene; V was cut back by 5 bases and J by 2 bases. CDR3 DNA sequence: TGTGCCAGCAGCGATCCGACAGGGAATCCCTACGAGCAGTACTTC. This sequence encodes CASSDPTGNPYEQYF.

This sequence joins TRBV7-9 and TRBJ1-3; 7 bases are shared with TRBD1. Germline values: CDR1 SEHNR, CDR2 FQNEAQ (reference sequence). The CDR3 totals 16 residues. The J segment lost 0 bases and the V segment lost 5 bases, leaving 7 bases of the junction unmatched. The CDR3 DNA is TGTGCCAGCAGCCCCGGACAGGACCACTCTGGAAACACCATATATTTT. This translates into CASSPGQDHSGNTIYF.

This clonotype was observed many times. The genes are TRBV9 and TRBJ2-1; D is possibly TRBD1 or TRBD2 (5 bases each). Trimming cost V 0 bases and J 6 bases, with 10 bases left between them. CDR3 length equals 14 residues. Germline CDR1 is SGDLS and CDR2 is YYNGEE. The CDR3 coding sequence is TGTGCCAGCAGCGTAGCTGGGACGGGCAATGAGCAGTTCTTC. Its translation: CASSVAGTGNEQFF.

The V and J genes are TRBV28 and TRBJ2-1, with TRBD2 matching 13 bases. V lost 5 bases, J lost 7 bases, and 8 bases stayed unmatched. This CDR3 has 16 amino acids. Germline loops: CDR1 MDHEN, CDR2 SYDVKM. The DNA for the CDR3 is TGTGCCAGCAGTGCACAGACTAGCGGGAGGCCTAATGAGCAGTTCTTC. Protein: CASSAQTSGRPNEQFF.

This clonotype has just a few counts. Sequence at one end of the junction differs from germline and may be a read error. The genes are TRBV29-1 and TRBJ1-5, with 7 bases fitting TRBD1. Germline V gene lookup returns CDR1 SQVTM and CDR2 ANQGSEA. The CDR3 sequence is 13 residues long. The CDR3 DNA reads TGCAGCGTCCAGGGGGTAGACAATCACCCCCAGCATTTT. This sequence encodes CSVQGVDNHPQHF. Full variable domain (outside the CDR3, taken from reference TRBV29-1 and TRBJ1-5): SAVISQKPSRDICQRGTSLTIQCQVDSQVTMMFWYRQQPGQSLTLIATANQGSEATYESGFVIDKFPISRPNLTFSTLTVSNMSPEDSSIYLCSVQGVDNHPQHFGDGTRLSIL.

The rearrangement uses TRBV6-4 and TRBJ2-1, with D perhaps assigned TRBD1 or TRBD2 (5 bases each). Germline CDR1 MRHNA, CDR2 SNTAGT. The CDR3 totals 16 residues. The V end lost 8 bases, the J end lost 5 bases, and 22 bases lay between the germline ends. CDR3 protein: CASSRGPFELDNEQFF. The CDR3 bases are TGTGCCAGCTCCCGGGGCCCGTTTGAATTAGACAATGAGCAGTTCTTC.

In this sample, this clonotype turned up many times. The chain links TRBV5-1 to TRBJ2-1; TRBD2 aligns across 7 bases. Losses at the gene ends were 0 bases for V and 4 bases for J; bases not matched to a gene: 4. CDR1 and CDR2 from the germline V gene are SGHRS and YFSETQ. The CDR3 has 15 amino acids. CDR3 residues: CASSLEGRGYNEQFF. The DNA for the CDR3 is TGCGCCAGCAGCTTGGAGGGGAGGGGTTACAATGAGCAGTTCTTC.

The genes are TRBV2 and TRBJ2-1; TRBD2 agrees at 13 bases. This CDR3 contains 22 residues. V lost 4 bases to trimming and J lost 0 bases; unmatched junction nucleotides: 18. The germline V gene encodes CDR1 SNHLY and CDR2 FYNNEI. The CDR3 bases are TGTGCCAGCAGTGCTAATCTAACCGGGACTAGCGGGGCCCTGACCTCCTACAATGAGCAGTTCTTC. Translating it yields CASSANLTGTSGALTSYNEQFF.

The CDR3 loop reads CASSLVHRNEQYF. In nucleotides, the CDR3 is TGTGCCAGCAGCTTAGTCCACCGTAACGAGCAGTACTTC. The chain employs TRBV7-9 and TRBJ2-7; D remains ambiguous. Germline values: CDR1 SEHNR, CDR2 FQNEAQ (reference sequence). This CDR3 contains 13 residues. The V end was cut by 1 base, the J end by 5 bases, with 9 bases between.

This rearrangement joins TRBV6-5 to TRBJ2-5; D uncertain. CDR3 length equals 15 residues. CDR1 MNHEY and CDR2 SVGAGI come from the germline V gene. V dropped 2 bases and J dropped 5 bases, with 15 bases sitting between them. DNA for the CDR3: TGTGCCAGCAGTTACGGTATTAGCCAGTTCGAGACCCAGTACTTC. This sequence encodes CASSYGISQFETQYF.

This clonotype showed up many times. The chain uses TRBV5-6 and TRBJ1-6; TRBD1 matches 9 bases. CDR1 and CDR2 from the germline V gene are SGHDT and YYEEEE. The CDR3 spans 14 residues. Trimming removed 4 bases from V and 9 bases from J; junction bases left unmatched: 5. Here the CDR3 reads CASSILQGASPLHF. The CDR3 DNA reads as TGTGCCAGCAGCATCCTACAGGGGGCTTCACCCCTCCACTTT.

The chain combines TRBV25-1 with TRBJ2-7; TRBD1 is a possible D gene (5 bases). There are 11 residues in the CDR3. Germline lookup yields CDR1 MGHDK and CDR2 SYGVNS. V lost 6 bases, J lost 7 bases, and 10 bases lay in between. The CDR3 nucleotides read TGTGCCAGCAGGGTAGGGGATGAGCAGTACTTC. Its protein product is CASRVGDEQYF.

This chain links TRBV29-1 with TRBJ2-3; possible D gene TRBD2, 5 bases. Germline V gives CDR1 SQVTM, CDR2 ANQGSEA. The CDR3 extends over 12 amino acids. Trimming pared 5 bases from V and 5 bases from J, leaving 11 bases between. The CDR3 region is CSVSGSGDTQYF. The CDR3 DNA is TGCAGCGTTTCGGGGTCTGGAGATACGCAGTATTTT.

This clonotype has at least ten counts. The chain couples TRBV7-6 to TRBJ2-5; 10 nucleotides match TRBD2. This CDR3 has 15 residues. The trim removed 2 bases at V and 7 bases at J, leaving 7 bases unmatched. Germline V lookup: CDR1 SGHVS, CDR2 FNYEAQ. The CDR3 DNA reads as TGTGCCAGCAGCTTAAACGTTCTAGCGGGGGTGACCCAGTACTTC. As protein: CASSLNVLAGVTQYF.

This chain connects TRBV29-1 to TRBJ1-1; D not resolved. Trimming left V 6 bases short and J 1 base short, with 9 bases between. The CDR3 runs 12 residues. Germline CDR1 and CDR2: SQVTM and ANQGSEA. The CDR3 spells CSVVGSNTEAFF. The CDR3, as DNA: TGCAGCGTCGTGGGTTCGAACACTGAAGCTTTCTTT.

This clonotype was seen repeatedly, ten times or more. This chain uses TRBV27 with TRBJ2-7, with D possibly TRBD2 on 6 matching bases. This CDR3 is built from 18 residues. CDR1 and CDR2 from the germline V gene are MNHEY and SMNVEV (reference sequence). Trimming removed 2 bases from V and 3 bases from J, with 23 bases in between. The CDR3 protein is CASSLQAGQGPPYYEQYF. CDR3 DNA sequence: TGTGCCAGCAGTTTACAGGCGGGGCAAGGGCCCCCATACTACGAGCAGTACTTC.

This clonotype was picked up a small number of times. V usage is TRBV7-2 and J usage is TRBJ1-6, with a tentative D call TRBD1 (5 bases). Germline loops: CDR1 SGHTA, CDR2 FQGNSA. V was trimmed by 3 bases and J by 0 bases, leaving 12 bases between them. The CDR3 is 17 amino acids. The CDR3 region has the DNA TGTGCCAGCAGCTTCCCGCGGGGCAACTCCTATAATTCACCCCTCCACTTT. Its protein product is CASSFPRGNSYNSPLHF.

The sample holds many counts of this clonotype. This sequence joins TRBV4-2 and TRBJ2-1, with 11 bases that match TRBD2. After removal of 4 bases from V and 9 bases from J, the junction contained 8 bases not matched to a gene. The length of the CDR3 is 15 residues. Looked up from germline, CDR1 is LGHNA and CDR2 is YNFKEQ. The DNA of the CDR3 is TGTGCCAGCAGCCTATATAGCGGGGGGGCCGCTGAGCAGTTCTTC. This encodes CASSLYSGGAAEQFF.

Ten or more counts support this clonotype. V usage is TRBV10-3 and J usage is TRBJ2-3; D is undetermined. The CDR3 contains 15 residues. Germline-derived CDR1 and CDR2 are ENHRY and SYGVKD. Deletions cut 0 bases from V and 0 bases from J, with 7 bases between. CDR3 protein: CAISESRRSTDTQYF. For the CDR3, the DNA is TGTGCCATCAGTGAGTCGAGAAGGAGCACAGATACGCAGTATTTT.

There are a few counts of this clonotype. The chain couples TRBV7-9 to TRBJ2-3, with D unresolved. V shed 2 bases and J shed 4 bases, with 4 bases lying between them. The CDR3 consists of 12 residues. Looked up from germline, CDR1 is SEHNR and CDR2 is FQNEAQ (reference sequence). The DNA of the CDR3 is TGTGCCAGCAGCTTAATGTCAGATACGCAGTATTTT. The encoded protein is CASSLMSDTQYF.

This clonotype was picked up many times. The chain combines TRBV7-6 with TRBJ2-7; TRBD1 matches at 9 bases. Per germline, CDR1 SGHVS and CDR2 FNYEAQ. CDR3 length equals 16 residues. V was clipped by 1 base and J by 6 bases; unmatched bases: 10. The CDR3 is CASSLVTGTGPSEQYF. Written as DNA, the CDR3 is TGTGCCAGCAGCTTAGTGACCGGGACAGGGCCTTCCGAGCAGTACTTC.

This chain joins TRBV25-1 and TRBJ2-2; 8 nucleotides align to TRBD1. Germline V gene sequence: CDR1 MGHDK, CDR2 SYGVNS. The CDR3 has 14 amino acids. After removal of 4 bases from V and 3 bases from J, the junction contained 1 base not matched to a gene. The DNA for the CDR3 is TGTGCCAGCAGTGGGGGACAGGACACCGGGGAGCTGTTTTTT. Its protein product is CASSGGQDTGELFF.

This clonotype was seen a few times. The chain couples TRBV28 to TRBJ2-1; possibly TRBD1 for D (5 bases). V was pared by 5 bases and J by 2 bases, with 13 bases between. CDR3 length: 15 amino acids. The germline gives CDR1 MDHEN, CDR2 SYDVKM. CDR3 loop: CASSHPRAAYNEQFF. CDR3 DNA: TGTGCCAGCAGTCACCCCAGGGCGGCCTACAATGAGCAGTTCTTC.

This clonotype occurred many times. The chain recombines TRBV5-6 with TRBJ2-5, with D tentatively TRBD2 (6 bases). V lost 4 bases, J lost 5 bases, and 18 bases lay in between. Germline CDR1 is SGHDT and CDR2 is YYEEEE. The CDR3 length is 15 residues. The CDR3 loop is CASSEPGTPVETQYF. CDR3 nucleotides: TGTGCCAGCAGCGAACCCGGGACTCCGGTCGAGACCCAGTACTTC.

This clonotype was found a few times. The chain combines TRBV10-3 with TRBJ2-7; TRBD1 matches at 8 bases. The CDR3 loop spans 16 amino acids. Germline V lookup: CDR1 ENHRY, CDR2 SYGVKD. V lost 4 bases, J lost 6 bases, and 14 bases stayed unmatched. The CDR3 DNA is TGTGCCATCAGTGCCACAACAGGGGGAAAAGTTGGCGAGCAGTACTTC. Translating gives CAISATTGGKVGEQYF.

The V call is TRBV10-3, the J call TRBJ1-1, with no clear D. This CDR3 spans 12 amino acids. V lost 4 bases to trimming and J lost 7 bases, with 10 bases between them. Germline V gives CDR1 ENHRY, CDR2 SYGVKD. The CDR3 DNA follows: TGTGCCATCAGTGGAGTCCGACATGAAGCTTTCTTT. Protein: CAISGVRHEAFF.

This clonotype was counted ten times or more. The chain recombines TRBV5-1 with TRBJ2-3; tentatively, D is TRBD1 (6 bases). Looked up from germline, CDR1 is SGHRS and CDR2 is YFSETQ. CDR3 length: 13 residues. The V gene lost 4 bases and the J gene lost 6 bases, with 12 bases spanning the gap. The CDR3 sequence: CASSAGTTDTQYF. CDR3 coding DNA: TGCGCCAGCAGCGCCGGGACAACGGATACGCAGTATTTT.

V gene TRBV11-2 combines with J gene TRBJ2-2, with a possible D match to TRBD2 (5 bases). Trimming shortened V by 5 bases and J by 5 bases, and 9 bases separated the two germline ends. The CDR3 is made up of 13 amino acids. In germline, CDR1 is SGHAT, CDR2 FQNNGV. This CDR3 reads CASSARGTGELFF. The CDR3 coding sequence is TGTGCCAGCAGCGCCCGAGGGACCGGGGAGCTGTTTTTT.

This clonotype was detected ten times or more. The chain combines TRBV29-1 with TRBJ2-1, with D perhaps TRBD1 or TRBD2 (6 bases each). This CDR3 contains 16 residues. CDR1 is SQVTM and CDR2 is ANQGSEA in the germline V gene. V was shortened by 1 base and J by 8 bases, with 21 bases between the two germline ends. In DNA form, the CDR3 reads TGCAGCGTTGAAGCTCGGGGGCCCGGCCCCCCCGATGAGCAGTTCTTC. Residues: CSVEARGPGPPDEQFF.

The CDR3 region is CASSWDRGRVFTEAFF. The CDR3 region has the DNA TGTGCCAGCAGTTGGGACAGGGGGCGAGTTTTCACTGAAGCTTTCTTT. The chain carries TRBV12-3 or TRBV12-4 and TRBJ1-1, with 12 bases that match TRBD1. This CDR3 is built from 16 residues. V lost 4 bases, J lost 4 bases, and 7 bases stayed unmatched.